The 14 T cell receptor beta chains listed next were all sequenced from one sample in a study of shared clonotypes between healthy human individuals. This table comes from immunoSEQ multiplex PCR, and its TCRdb copy is limited to in-frame clones, with some not included. The repertoire includes about 800,000 clones, approximately 96% of them detected once, and about 0.22% sits in the top ten. In the naive CD8 group, cells lacked CD45RO and were positively selected for CCR7, so terminally differentiated effector memory CD45RA+ cells were left out. Sequencing was carried out using naive CD8+ T cells sorted from blood. These receptors all stem from a man aged 25-45 years in good health.

V usage is TRBV5-1 and J usage is TRBJ2-3; D may match TRBD1 or TRBD2 (6 bases each). Trimming left V 7 bases short and J 4 bases short, with 19 bases between. This CDR3 is 15 amino acids long. The germline CDR1 and CDR2 sequences are SGHRS and YFSETQ. The CDR3 loop is CASGQTGVLADTQYF. In nucleotides, the CDR3 is TGCGCCAGCGGACAGACGGGAGTTTTGGCAGATACGCAGTATTTT.

V gene TRBV5-1 combines with J gene TRBJ2-7; TRBD2 matches 10 bases. V lost 2 bases and J lost 2; bases outside the gene matches: 10. The CDR3 contains 17 residues. Looked up from germline, CDR1 is SGHRS and CDR2 is YFSETQ. The chain's CDR3 is CASSFGGLARNPYEQYF. CDR3 sequence (DNA): TGCGCCAGCAGCTTCGGGGGACTAGCGAGAAACCCCTACGAGCAGTACTTC.

The chain has TRBV29-1 and TRBJ2-1; 12 positions agree with TRBD2. CDR1 and CDR2 from the germline V gene are SQVTM and ANQGSEA. Trimming cost V 0 bases and J 12 bases; bases outside gene matches: 9. The CDR3 runs to 15 residues. CDR3 region: CSVEDRLLAGGSQFF. CDR3 DNA sequence: TGCAGCGTTGAAGATCGTCTTCTAGCGGGAGGGTCGCAGTTCTTC.

The gene calls are TRBV30 and TRBJ1-1, with TRBD1 identical over 8 bases. The ends lost 6 bases at V and 6 bases at J; junction bases unmatched: 6. Germline V lookup: CDR1 GTSNPN, CDR2 SVGIG (reference sequence). This CDR3 comprises 12 residues. The DNA for the CDR3 is TGTGCCTGCGGACTGGACAGGGCTGAAGCTTTCTTT. Amino acids: CACGLDRAEAFF.

CDR3 DNA: TGTGCCAGCAGTTACCCCGGGGGTCAGCCCCAGCATTTT. Its translation is CASSYPGGQPQHF. The V call is TRBV7-2, the J call TRBJ1-5, with D possibly being TRBD1 (5 bases). Germline CDR1 SGHTA, CDR2 FQGNSA. Trimming shortened V by 6 bases and J by 6 bases, and 12 bases separated the two germline ends. This CDR3 is built from 13 residues.

V usage is TRBV11-2 and J usage is TRBJ2-2; 12 bases fit TRBD2. Trimming at V came to 6 bases and at J to 3 bases, leaving 2 bases not matched to a gene. The CDR3 covers 15 residues. CDR1 SGHAT and CDR2 FQNNGV come from the germline V gene. Here the CDR3 DNA reads TGTGCCAGCAGTCGACTAGCGGGGGACACCGGGGAGCTGTTTTTT. Translation gives CASSRLAGDTGELFF. The full variable domain, its missing parts supplied by reference TRBV11-2 and TRBJ2-2, is EAGVAQSPRYKIIEKRQSVAFWCNPISGHATLYWYQQILGQGPKLLIQFQNNGVVDDSQLPKDRFSAERLKGVDSTLKIQPAKLEDSAVYLCASSRLAGDTGELFFGEGSRLTVL.

The chain joins TRBV13 to TRBJ2-3; perhaps D is TRBD1 or TRBD2 (5 bases each). The CDR3 extends over 14 amino acids. Per the germline V gene, CDR1 is PRHDT and CDR2 is FYEKMQ (reference sequence). Trimming pared 10 bases from V and 2 bases from J, leaving 16 bases between. The CDR3 protein is CAISGQGITDTQYF. CDR3 nucleotides: TGTGCCATATCGGGGCAGGGAATCACAGATACGCAGTATTTT.

Note on this clone: Other DNA sequences from this sample encode an identical CDR3 as well. The CDR3 spells CASSSTGNTEAFF. CDR3 coding DNA: TGTGCCAGCAGCTCGACGGGGAACACTGAAGCTTTCTTT. The chain links TRBV7-9 to TRBJ1-1; no reliable D call. The CDR3 consists of 13 residues. The V gene's germline CDR1 is SEHNR and CDR2 FQNEAQ (reference sequence). V was pared by 4 bases and J by 1 base, with 7 bases between.

The chain is built from TRBV5-1 and TRBJ2-2, with D unresolved. Trimming removed 4 bases at V and 4 bases at J, with 17 bases between. CDR3 length: 16 residues. Germline CDR1 SGHRS, CDR2 YFSETQ. The CDR3 sequence: CASSAGDGRGTGELFF. In nucleotides, the CDR3 is TGCGCCAGCAGCGCTGGCGACGGGCGAGGCACCGGGGAGCTGTTTTTT.

The chain combines TRBV27 with TRBJ2-1, with 14 nucleotides matching TRBD2. J gave up 5 bases and V 6 bases, and 3 bases lay outside the gene matches. The CDR3 spans 15 residues. Germline V lookup: CDR1 MNHEY, CDR2 SMNVEV (reference sequence). The CDR3 reads CASSVGLAGDNEQFF. For the CDR3, the DNA is TGTGCCAGCAGCGTGGGACTAGCGGGAGACAATGAGCAGTTCTTC.

The chain employs TRBV7-9 and TRBJ2-6; D gene ambiguous. With 1 base removed from V and 3 bases from J, the gap between germline ends came to 7 bases. This CDR3 contains 15 residues. Germline assignment: CDR1 SEHNR and CDR2 FQNEAQ (reference sequence). The CDR3 nucleotides read TGTGCCAGCAGCTTAGGGGCAGGTGGGGCCAACGTCCTGACTTTC. As protein: CASSLGAGGANVLTF.

The chain combines TRBV29-1 with TRBJ2-1; a weak D match, TRBD1 (6 bases). The CDR3 has 14 residues. Germline V gene sequence: CDR1 SQVTM, CDR2 ANQGSEA. V was trimmed by 4 bases and J by 7 bases, leaving 17 bases between them. The chain's CDR3 is CSVVIQDSRNEQFF. In DNA, the CDR3 is TGCAGCGTTGTAATTCAGGACAGCCGGAATGAGCAGTTCTTC.

This clone was seen once. The chain recombines TRBV11-3 with TRBJ2-3; D tentatively fits TRBD1 or TRBD2 (5 bases each). Germline assignment: CDR1 SGHNT and CDR2 YENEEA. This CDR3 has 14 residues. The V gene lost 4 bases and the J gene lost 1 base, with 9 bases spanning the gap. The CDR3 nucleotides read TGTGCCAGCAGCTCCCGAGGGGGCACAGATACGCAGTATTTT. Translated, it gives CASSSRGGTDTQYF.

The V call is TRBV19, the J call TRBJ2-4; no firm D call. Between the trimmed V and J ends, which lost 6 bases and 0 bases, there was a span of 18 bases. This CDR3 has 17 residues. From germline, CDR1 is LNHDA and CDR2 SQIVND (reference sequence). CDR3 residues: CASSHGEWHLAKNIQYF. CDR3 DNA: TGTGCCAGTAGCCACGGAGAATGGCACTTAGCCAAAAACATTCAGTACTTC.